Following are 7 T cell receptor beta chains from one sample sequenced in a study of metastatic and nonmetastatic thyroid tumors. Thyroid surgery had not been preceded by any treatment in any patient. TCRdb re-called clones from the PCR reads using MiXCR. The data show around 20,000 clones, approximately 29% seen once. The specimen was blood. The receptors originated from a female donor with papillary thyroid cancer or a benign thyroid nodule (not recorded which). Some clones in this sample may be carry-over from other donors' samples.

This clone counts as medium-sized (0.01 to 0.1%). The CDR3 reads CASSHGTSGSSYEQYF. The CDR3 nucleotides read TGTGCCAGCAGCCACGGGACTAGCGGGAGCTCCTACGAGCAGTACTTC. This chain uses TRBV4-2 with TRBJ2-7; 14 nucleotides align to TRBD2. CDR3 length equals 16 residues. Looked up from germline, CDR1 is LGHNA and CDR2 is YNFKEQ. Losses at the gene ends were 3 bases for V and 0 bases for J; bases not matched to a gene: 1.

The chain joins TRBV5-4 to TRBJ2-7; D unresolved. The germline gives CDR1 SGHNT, CDR2 YYREEE (reference sequence). CDR3 length equals 12 residues. Trimming stripped 0 bases from V and 2 bases from J, with 3 bases between. The CDR3 here is CASSLEAYEQYF. CDR3 coding DNA: TGTGCCAGCAGCTTGGAGGCCTACGAGCAGTACTTC. The whole variable domain, filled in from reference TRBV5-4 and TRBJ2-7, reads ETGVTQSPTHLIKTRGQQVTLRCSSQSGHNTVSWYQQALGQGPQFIFQYYREEENGRGNFPPRFSGLQFPNYSSELNVNALELDDSALYLCASSLEAYEQYFGPGTRLTVT.

This clone showed up just a few times. The chain links TRBV12-3 or TRBV12-4 to TRBJ2-7, with D tentatively TRBD2 (5 bases). V lost 3 bases to trimming and J lost 4 bases, with 13 bases between them. The CDR3 covers 14 residues. The CDR3 here is CASSFGGRKYEQYF. In nucleotides, the CDR3 is TGTGCCAGCAGTTTTGGTGGGAGAAAGTACGAGCAGTACTTC.

Of note for this clone: The junction and the germline gene differ at one end; a read error may be behind it. This sequence joins TRBV3-1 and TRBJ1-1, with 7 bases identical to TRBD1. Germline assignment: CDR1 LGHDT and CDR2 YNNKEL (reference sequence). The CDR3 has 16 amino acids. The CDR3 region has the DNA TGTGTCAGCAGCCAGGTAATAGGGGGCTTGAACACTGAAGCTTTCTTT. It yields the protein CVSSQVIGGLNTEAFF.

The rearrangement uses TRBV12-3 or TRBV12-4 and TRBJ2-1; D unresolved. Trimming left V 8 bases short and J 0 bases short, with 17 bases between. This CDR3 spans 16 amino acids. The CDR3 loop reads CASRRPQDSSYNEQFF. The CDR3 bases are TGTGCCAGCCGCCGGCCCCAGGATAGCTCCTACAATGAGCAGTTCTTC.

This clone was found many times. The V call is TRBV5-4, the J call TRBJ2-2; D remains unclear. The germline V and J ends were trimmed by 2 bases and 3 bases, with 5 bases remaining between them. This CDR3 is 13 amino acids long. From germline, CDR1 is SGHNT and CDR2 YYREEE (reference sequence). Written as DNA, the CDR3 is TGTGCCAGCAGCTTCGTGGACACCGGGGAGCTGTTTTTT. Its protein is CASSFVDTGELFF.

This clone ranks as medium-sized (0.01 to 0.1%). The rearrangement joins TRBV20-1 to TRBJ2-3, with 7 bases that match TRBD2. CDR1 and CDR2 from the germline V gene are DFQATT and SNEGSKA (reference sequence). J gave up 6 bases and V 0 bases, and 15 bases lay outside the gene matches. This CDR3 contains 17 residues. Here the CDR3 DNA reads TGCAGTGCTAGAGATCTAGCCAGCGGGGAGTATTTTGATACGCAGTATTTT. As protein: CSARDLASGEYFDTQYF.